A single sample is the source of the 5 T cell receptor beta chains below, sequenced in a study of T-cell reconstitution after alpha-beta-depleted transplantation in children. Preparation of the TCRbeta library involved a method that used unique molecular identifiers. TCRdb itself ran the PCR reads through MiXCR, one entry per CDR3 protein. The data show about 120,000 distinct CDR3 sequences, 23% seen once. The sequencing here drew on PBMCs, mostly from graft donor cells, taken 180 days after TCRalphabeta/CD19-depleted stem cell transplant. The source is a male patient aged 2 to 9 who had a stem cell transplant for chronic granulomatous disease, so the T cells may come from the graft donor.

This clonotype was counted ten times or more. The V and J genes are TRBV7-2 and TRBJ2-3; D could derive from TRBD1 or TRBD2 (5 bases each). Trimming took off 5 bases at V and 2 bases at J, with 14 bases between the two ends. This CDR3 is 15 amino acids long. CDR1 SGHTA and CDR2 FQGNSA come from the germline V gene. CDR3 residues: CASSRVGRVTDTQYF. The CDR3, as DNA: TGTGCCAGCAGCCGAGTGGGGCGGGTCACAGATACGCAGTATTTT. Filled out from reference TRBV7-2 and TRBJ2-3, the complete variable domain reads GAGVSQSPSNKVTEKGKDVELRCDPISGHTALYWYRQSLGQGLEFLIYFQGNSAPDKSGLPSDRFSAERTGGSVSTLTIQRTQQEDSAVYLCASSRVGRVTDTQYFGPGTRLTVL.

This clonotype turned up a few times. V usage is TRBV12-3 or TRBV12-4 and J usage is TRBJ2-5; 15 bases agree with TRBD2. The CDR3 totals 17 residues. J lost 6 bases, V lost 4 bases, and 9 bases had no gene match. In DNA form, the CDR3 reads TGTGCCAGCAGTTACTCCATGGGACTAGCGGGAGGACAGACCCAGTACTTC. It translates to CASSYSMGLAGGQTQYF.

The J gene is TRBJ2-1, the V gene TRBV7-2, with 8 bases aligning to TRBD2. The CDR3 spans 13 residues. The J segment lost 6 bases and the V segment lost 5 bases, leaving 3 bases of the junction unmatched. Germline V gene sequence: CDR1 SGHTA, CDR2 FQGNSA. The CDR3 nucleotides read TGTGCCAGCAGCCGAACTAGCGGCAATGAGCAGTTCTTC. Amino acids: CASSRTSGNEQFF.

In this sample, this clonotype turned up many times. V and J are TRBV20-1 and TRBJ2-1; D is uncertain. Trimming shortened V by 4 bases and J by 1 base, and 11 bases separated the two germline ends. The CDR3 has 14 residues. CDR1 and CDR2 from the germline V gene are DFQATT and SNEGSKA (reference sequence). The CDR3 sequence is CSAKLLGSYNEQFF. The CDR3 nucleotides are TGCAGTGCTAAACTATTAGGATCCTACAATGAGCAGTTCTTC.

This clonotype was recorded at least ten times. The rearrangement joins TRBV5-1 to TRBJ2-7, with TRBD1 matching over 7 bases. The CDR3 contains 13 residues. Germline V gives CDR1 SGHRS, CDR2 YFSETQ. V shed 5 bases and J 2 bases; nucleotides not matched to a gene: 4. This CDR3 is CASRATGAYEQYF. The DNA of the CDR3 is TGCGCCAGCAGAGCTACAGGGGCCTACGAGCAGTACTTC. Together with reference TRBV5-1 and TRBJ2-7, the CDR3 gives the full variable domain: KAGVTQTPRYLIKTRGQQVTLSCSPISGHRSVSWYQQTPGQGLQFLFEYFSETQRNKGNFPGRFSGRQFSNSRSEMNVSTLELGDSALYLCASRATGAYEQYFGPGTRLTVT.